Shown below are 25 T cell receptor beta chains from a single sample sequenced in a study of memory CD8 T cells in hepatitis C reinfection. Sample time point: pre-reinfection, 55 to 20 weeks before reinfection detection. No in vitro expansion preceded TCR sequencing of the sorted cells. Profiling relied on immunoSEQ multiplex PCR, and the TCRdb table lists in-frame clones only, not all of them. The table records 45,000 to 55,000 clones, nearly 90% of them present only once. What was sequenced was naive CD8+ T cells sorted from blood. Every receptor here comes from a man aged 18 to 29 with hepatitis C virus infection.

This clone appeared a single time. The genes are TRBV5-4 and TRBJ1-2; 9 bases fit TRBD1. CDR3 length: 14 residues. The ends lost 2 bases at V and 4 bases at J; junction bases unmatched: 3. Germline lookup yields CDR1 SGHNT and CDR2 YYREEE (reference sequence). The CDR3 DNA reads as TGTGCCAGCAGCTTTGGGACAGGGTTCTATGGCTACACCTTC. Translation: CASSFGTGFYGYTF. The full variable domain, completed using reference TRBV5-4 and TRBJ1-2, is ETGVTQSPTHLIKTRGQQVTLRCSSQSGHNTVSWYQQALGQGPQFIFQYYREEENGRGNFPPRFSGLQFPNYSSELNVNALELDDSALYLCASSFGTGFYGYTFGSGTRLTVV.

CDR3 in amino acids: CASSDRGGDTEAFF. The CDR3 nucleotides read TGTGCCAGCAGTGACAGGGGTGGGGACACTGAAGCTTTCTTT. The chain has TRBV6-1 and TRBJ1-1, with a weak D call TRBD1 (6 bases). The V gene's germline CDR1 is MNHNS and CDR2 SASEGT. Trimming cost V 3 bases and J 3 bases, with 11 bases left between them. The CDR3 is 14 amino acids.

This chain uses TRBV27 with TRBJ2-3; 8 bases align to TRBD1. CDR1 is MNHEY and CDR2 is SMNVEV in the germline V gene (reference sequence). The CDR3 length is 15 residues. V was clipped by 6 bases and J by 0 bases; unmatched bases: 5. The CDR3 DNA follows: TGTGCCAGCAGGGGACAGGCTACCAGCACAGATACGCAGTATTTT. Translation: CASRGQATSTDTQYF.

The J gene is TRBJ2-1, the V gene TRBV29-1; 9 bases are a match to TRBD2. CDR3 size: 15 residues. The germline V gene has CDR1 SQVTM and CDR2 ANQGSEA. The V segment lost 3 bases and the J segment 2 bases; nucleotides outside the gene matches: 5. The CDR3 coding sequence is TGCAGCGTTGAGAGACTAGCGGCCGCCTACAATGAGCAGTTCTTC. Protein product: CSVERLAAAYNEQFF.

This clone was seen once. The chain carries TRBV10-3 and TRBJ2-5; 13 bases fit TRBD2. Germline V gene sequence: CDR1 ENHRY, CDR2 SYGVKD. V gave up 4 bases and J gave up 5 bases; unmatched junction bases: 7. This CDR3 is built from 16 residues. The CDR3 region is CAISATSGGAWETQYF. The CDR3 DNA sequence: TGTGCCATCAGTGCTACTAGCGGGGGGGCCTGGGAGACCCAGTACTTC.

Here the CDR3 DNA reads TGTGCCAGCAGTTTCACAGGGGCCGGTCAGCCCCAGCATTTT. Translated, it gives CASSFTGAGQPQHF. The chain uses TRBV27 and TRBJ1-5, with 7 bases identical to TRBD1. The CDR3 loop spans 14 amino acids. V lost 3 bases, J lost 6 bases, and 5 bases stayed unmatched. Germline V gives CDR1 MNHEY, CDR2 SMNVEV (reference sequence).

A single count supports this clone. This sequence joins TRBV4-3 and TRBJ2-4; TRBD2 aligns across 7 bases. After removal of 3 bases from V and 3 bases from J, the junction contained 8 bases not matched to a gene. This CDR3 contains 16 residues. From germline, CDR1 is LGHNA and CDR2 YSLEER. The CDR3 DNA reads as TGCGCCAGCAGCCATGGGGGGGATTTGGGCAAAAACATTCAGTACTTC. It specifies CASSHGGDLGKNIQYF.

The CDR3 loop is CASSFSSGSYEQYF. DNA of the CDR3: TGTGCCAGCAGCTTTAGTAGCGGCTCCTACGAGCAGTACTTC. The V call is TRBV7-3, the J call TRBJ2-7, with TRBD2 as a possible D gene (6 bases). The V end was cut by 3 bases, the J end by 0 bases, with 9 bases between. Looked up from germline, CDR1 is SGHTA and CDR2 is FQGTGA. The CDR3 is 14 amino acids.

The V gene is TRBV5-6, the J gene TRBJ1-4, with D perhaps TRBD1 (5 bases). CDR1 SGHDT and CDR2 YYEEEE come from the germline V gene. V was shortened by 3 bases and J by 10 bases, with 16 bases between the two germline ends. This CDR3 is built from 14 residues. In DNA, the CDR3 is TGTGCCAGCAGCTCCGGGACGAGGGGAGGAAAACTGTTTTTT. As protein: CASSSGTRGGKLFF. Filled out from reference TRBV5-6 and TRBJ1-4, the complete variable domain reads DAGVTQSPTHLIKTRGQQVTLRCSPKSGHDTVSWYQQALGQGPQFIFQYYEEEERQRGNFPDRFSGHQFPNYSSELNVNALLLGDSALYLCASSSGTRGGKLFFGSGTQLSVL.

This sequence joins TRBV28 and TRBJ2-7; tentatively, D is TRBD1 (6 bases). CDR1 and CDR2 from the germline V gene are MDHEN and SYDVKM. V shed 4 bases and J shed 5 bases, with 15 bases lying between them. This CDR3 region has 14 residues. CDR3 sequence: CASSSPFQGNEQYF. CDR3 bases: TGTGCCAGCAGTTCTCCCTTTCAGGGGAACGAGCAGTACTTC. Full variable domain (rest looked up from reference TRBV28 and TRBJ2-7): DVKVTQSSRYLVKRTGEKVFLECVQDMDHENMFWYRQDPGLGLRLIYFSYDVKMKEKGDIPEGYSVSREKKERFSLILESASTNQTSMYLCASSSPFQGNEQYFGPGTRLTVT.

The gene calls are TRBV5-8 and TRBJ2-3; tentatively, D is TRBD2 (7 bases). This CDR3 has 15 residues. V was cut by 0 bases and J by 4 bases, with 12 bases left in between. Germline V gives CDR1 SGHTS, CDR2 YDEGEE. The CDR3 DNA reads TGTGCCAGCAGCTTGGAGGAGGGGGGGCCAGATACGCAGTATTTT. Residues: CASSLEEGGPDTQYF.

The genes are TRBV7-9 and TRBJ2-1, with unresolved D. The CDR3 sequence is 16 residues long. V shed 8 bases and J shed 0 bases, with 17 bases lying between them. CDR1 and CDR2 (germline): SEHNR, FQNEAQ (reference sequence). The CDR3 DNA sequence: TGTGCCAGCGGCCCAGTGGGCTACCTCTCCTACAATGAGCAGTTCTTC. It encodes CASGPVGYLSYNEQFF.

The chain employs TRBV27 and TRBJ2-7; TRBD2 agrees at 10 bases. The length of the CDR3 is 16 residues. Per germline, CDR1 MNHEY and CDR2 SMNVEV (reference sequence). Trimming took 2 bases from V and 4 from J; bases not matched to a gene: 8. For the CDR3, the DNA is TGTGCCAGCAGTTTAAAGGCGTTAGCGGGAGGTTACGAGCAGTACTTC. Protein product: CASSLKALAGGYEQYF.

The genes are TRBV5-4 and TRBJ1-1, with TRBD1 identical over 8 bases. The CDR3 sequence is 13 residues long. Germline assignment: CDR1 SGHNT and CDR2 YYREEE (reference sequence). The V segment lost 1 base and the J segment 6 bases; nucleotides outside the gene matches: 2. The CDR3 DNA reads as TGTGCCAGCAGCTTGCAGGGGGCGGCTGAAGCTTTCTTT. It specifies CASSLQGAAEAFF.

The genes are TRBV2 and TRBJ2-1, with D maybe TRBD2 (5 bases). Germline assignment: CDR1 SNHLY and CDR2 FYNNEI. The CDR3 consists of 12 residues. Trimming shortened V by 6 bases and J by 8 bases, and 11 bases separated the two germline ends. CDR3 sequence (DNA): TGTGCCAGCAGACTACAGAGGGATGAGCAGTTCTTC. This sequence encodes CASRLQRDEQFF.

This chain uses TRBV18 with TRBJ2-2; TRBD2 aligns across 15 bases. The CDR3 is 19 amino acids. The V gene end was trimmed by 4 bases and the J gene end by 0 bases; junction bases not matched to a gene: 6. Germline assignment: CDR1 KGHSH and CDR2 LQKENI. CDR3 in amino acids: CASSLQGLAGGSNTGELFF. Written as DNA, the CDR3 is TGTGCCAGCTCACTCCAGGGACTAGCGGGGGGATCGAACACCGGGGAGCTGTTTTTT.

This clone was seen just once. This chain links TRBV27 with TRBJ2-2, with no clear D. Germline CDR1 is MNHEY and CDR2 is SMNVEV (reference sequence). The CDR3 loop spans 13 amino acids. Between the trimmed V and J ends, which lost 4 bases and 6 bases, there was a span of 9 bases. The CDR3, as DNA: TGTGCCAGCAGTTCTCACGGTGCCGGGGAGCTGTTTTTT. It yields the protein CASSSHGAGELFF.

The CDR3 nucleotides are TGTGCCAGCAGTTTCACAGGCGACGAGCAGTACTTC. Translated, it gives CASSFTGDEQYF. The chain uses TRBV25-1 and TRBJ2-7; tentative D call: TRBD1 (5 bases). The CDR3 is 12 amino acids. Germline values: CDR1 MGHDK, CDR2 SYGVNS. Trimming took 5 bases from V and 5 from J, leaving 10 bases between them.

This clone showed up just a few times. V is TRBV5-5 and J is TRBJ2-2; D unresolved. The length of the CDR3 is 15 residues. Germline V gives CDR1 SGHKS, CDR2 YYEKEE (reference sequence). V shed 0 bases and J shed 3 bases, with 9 bases lying between them. CDR3 DNA sequence: TGTGCCAGCAGCTTGGTAAACTATTACACCGGGGAGCTGTTTTTT. The encoded protein is CASSLVNYYTGELFF.

CDR3: CASSPSGSSTGELFF. The CDR3 DNA follows: TGTGCCAGTAGTCCTAGCGGTAGTAGCACCGGGGAGCTGTTTTTT. The chain has TRBV19 and TRBJ2-2, with TRBD2 identical over 7 bases. The CDR3 runs 15 residues. Germline V CDR1 and CDR2: LNHDA, SQIVND (reference sequence). V lost 5 bases to trimming and J lost 4 bases; unmatched junction nucleotides: 7.

This clone was counted once. V gene TRBV28 combines with J gene TRBJ2-1; 10 positions match TRBD2. V gave up 6 bases and J gave up 6 bases; unmatched junction bases: 5. Germline V gene sequence: CDR1 MDHEN, CDR2 SYDVKM. The CDR3 sequence is 14 residues long. The CDR3 reads CASRILAGGNEQFF. The CDR3 nucleotides read TGTGCCAGCAGGATCTTAGCGGGAGGCAATGAGCAGTTCTTC.

The chain has TRBV11-2 and TRBJ2-5; D gene unclear. The J call may not be correct, given that the DNA end is closer to TRBJ2-7. The CDR3 covers 14 residues. Germline CDR1 SGHAT, CDR2 FQNNGV. DNA for the CDR3: TGTGCCAGCAGCTTAGGCCCGAGCTCCTACGAGCAGTACTTC. It translates to CASSLGPSSYEQYF.

The genes are TRBV30 and TRBJ1-2; D might be TRBD1 (5 bases). V dropped 0 bases and J dropped 8 bases, with 10 bases sitting between them. Germline CDR1 reads GTSNPN; CDR2 reads SVGIG (reference sequence). The CDR3 length is 12 residues. This CDR3 is CAWSVGRGGYTF. Written as DNA, the CDR3 is TGTGCCTGGAGTGTGGGGAGGGGCGGCTACACCTTC.

The sample holds a few counts of this clone. V usage is TRBV4-1 and J usage is TRBJ1-3; possibly TRBD1 for D (5 bases). Per germline, CDR1 MGHRA and CDR2 YSYEKL. The length of the CDR3 is 16 residues. Trimming removed 2 bases from V and 1 base from J, with 12 bases in between. CDR3 DNA: TGCGCCAGCAGCCAAATTTGGGCAGGGTCTGGAAACACCATATATTTT. Residues: CASSQIWAGSGNTIYF.

The J gene is TRBJ1-3, the V gene TRBV27; a possible D gene is TRBD1 (6 bases). Germline CDR1 reads MNHEY; CDR2 reads SMNVEV (reference sequence). The V end lost 5 bases, the J end lost 4 bases, and 9 bases lay between the germline ends. The CDR3 has 13 residues. The CDR3, as DNA: TGTGCCAGCAGTCAGGGGATAGGAAACACCATATATTTT. It encodes CASSQGIGNTIYF.